This entry features one T cell receptor beta chain sequence. What it recognizes is unknown. Trimming stripped 2 bases from V and 5 bases from J, with 19 bases between. Germline lookup yields CDR1 LGHNT and CDR2 FRNRAP. The CDR3 is 17 residues long. Time point of the sample: blood 4 weeks post-SBRT, at nephrectomy. Treatment given: 15 Gy SBRT to primary tumor, nephrectomy 4 weeks later. Nephrectomy followed 15 Gy stereotactic body radiation by 4 weeks. This sample was taken from a study of radiation and T cells in renal cell carcinoma. General study results and limits: Top tumor clonotypes rose in blood 2 weeks post-radiation, then contracted.

Some clones are missing from TCRdb's copy, which holds only in-frame ones; the method was immunoSEQ multiplex PCR. This sample yields around 140,000 clones, of which 65% to 90% are seen a single time; over 15% belongs to the top ten. This clonotype originated in a woman aged 45 to 65 with renal cell carcinoma. This sample comprised blood, obtained from a patient whose treatment included radiotherapy and nephrectomy. V and J are TRBV12-5 and TRBJ2-1, with D tentatively TRBD1 (6 bases). The chain's CDR3 is CASGLTTGGGLHNEQFF. The CDR3 bases are TGTGCTAGTGGTTTGACGACAGGAGGTGGGCTTCACAATGAGCAGTTCTTC.